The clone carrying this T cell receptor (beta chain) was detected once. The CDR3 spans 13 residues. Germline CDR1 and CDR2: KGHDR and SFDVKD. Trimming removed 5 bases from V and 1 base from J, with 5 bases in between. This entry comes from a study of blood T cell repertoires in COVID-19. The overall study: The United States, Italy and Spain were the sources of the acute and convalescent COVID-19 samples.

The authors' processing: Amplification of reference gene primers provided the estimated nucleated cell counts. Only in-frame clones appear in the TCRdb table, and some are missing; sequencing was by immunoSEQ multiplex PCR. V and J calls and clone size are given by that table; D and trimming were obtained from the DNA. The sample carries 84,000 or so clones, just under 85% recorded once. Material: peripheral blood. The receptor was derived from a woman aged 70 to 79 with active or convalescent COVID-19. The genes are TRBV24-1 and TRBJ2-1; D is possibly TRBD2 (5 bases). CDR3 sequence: CATSGTSYNEQFF. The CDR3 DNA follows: TGTGCCACCAGTGGGACTTCCTACAATGAGCAGTTCTTC.